The 15 T cell receptor beta chains given below trace back to one sample, sequenced in a study of technical replicates of blood from several donors. The protocol was immunoSEQ multiplex PCR, while the TCRdb copy is restricted to in-frame clones and leaves out a portion. The sample contains roughly 87,000 clones, roughly nine tenths of which appear only once. The sequenced sample was T cells isolated from PBMCs. These receptor sequences come from a human donor in good health.

J is TRBJ2-7 and V is TRBV5-1, with D unresolved. Germline V gene sequence: CDR1 SGHRS, CDR2 YFSETQ. V was shortened by 7 bases and J by 4 bases, with 18 bases between the two germline ends. This CDR3 has 14 amino acids. In nucleotides, the CDR3 is TGCGCCAGCCGCAACCAAGGCCAGGTTTACGAGCAGTACTTC. It is translated as CASRNQGQVYEQYF.

This chain links TRBV28 with TRBJ2-7; possibly TRBD2 for D (6 bases). In germline, CDR1 is MDHEN, CDR2 SYDVKM. The CDR3 is 13 amino acids. Deletions cut 7 bases from V and 2 bases from J, with 12 bases between. The CDR3 DNA reads TGTGCCAGCAAGGTGGAGGGGCCCTACGAGCAGTACTTC. Its translation is CASKVEGPYEQYF.

The chain joins TRBV5-1 to TRBJ2-7, with D perhaps TRBD1 (5 bases). Trimming shortened V by 5 bases and J by 0 bases, and 15 bases separated the two germline ends. CDR3 length: 15 amino acids. CDR1 SGHRS and CDR2 YFSETQ come from the germline V gene. In DNA, the CDR3 is TGCGCCAGCAGTACGGACACCTACAACTCCTACGAGCAGTACTTC. It specifies CASSTDTYNSYEQYF.

This chain joins TRBV9 and TRBJ2-2; the D is unclear. The CDR3 runs 13 residues. CDR1 and CDR2 (germline): SGDLS, YYNGEE. Trimming shortened V by 3 bases and J by 5 bases, and 8 bases separated the two germline ends. CDR3 sequence (DNA): TGTGCCAGCAGCGCCTACTTAACCGGGGAGCTGTTTTTT. This codes for CASSAYLTGELFF.

The chain carries TRBV4-1 and TRBJ1-5; possible D gene TRBD1, 5 bases. V was clipped by 2 bases and J by 0 bases, with 11 bases between them. Germline CDR1 MGHRA, CDR2 YSYEKL. The CDR3 is 16 amino acids. CDR3 protein: CASSQTPGNSNQPQHF. The CDR3 nucleotides read TGCGCCAGCAGCCAAACCCCAGGGAATAGCAATCAGCCCCAGCATTTT.

This chain uses TRBV9 with TRBJ2-1; TRBD2 might be the D (6 bases). The CDR3 is 15 amino acids. Germline loops: CDR1 SGDLS, CDR2 YYNGEE. V was cut by 0 bases and J by 4 bases, with 11 bases left in between. The CDR3 DNA sequence: TGTGCCAGCAGCGTAGGGAGGGAGTTTTACAATGAGCAGTTCTTC. Its protein product is CASSVGREFYNEQFF.

Worth noting for this clone: Other DNA sequences in the same sample also yield this CDR3. This rearrangement joins TRBV27 to TRBJ2-1; 9 bases line up with TRBD2. V lost 2 bases, J lost 4 bases, and 3 bases stayed unmatched. This CDR3 is 15 amino acids long. Germline V gene sequence: CDR1 MNHEY, CDR2 SMNVEV (reference sequence). The CDR3 DNA is TGTGCCAGCAGTTTAGCGGGAGGGCCTTACAATGAGCAGTTCTTC. Translating gives CASSLAGGPYNEQFF.

This chain joins TRBV5-5 and TRBJ2-7; the D gene is possibly TRBD1 (6 bases). The CDR3 sequence is 12 residues long. The V end lost 0 bases, the J end lost 7 bases, and 8 bases lay between the germline ends. The germline CDR1 and CDR2 sequences are SGHKS and YYEKEE (reference sequence). CDR3 amino acids: CASSLVQGEQYF. The DNA of the CDR3 is TGTGCCAGCAGCTTGGTACAGGGAGAGCAGTACTTC.

The chain joins TRBV27 to TRBJ2-2; TRBD2 matches 9 bases. Germline trimming cut 8 bases from V and 5 bases from J; bases unmatched to any gene: 15. CDR3 length: 17 amino acids. The germline CDR1 and CDR2 sequences are MNHEY and SMNVEV (reference sequence). The CDR3 DNA reads as TGTGCCAGCTCCAAAGTTGCGGGACTAGCACGGACCGGGGAGCTGTTTTTT. Residues: CASSKVAGLARTGELFF.

The chain uses TRBV30 and TRBJ2-2; 10 nucleotides line up with TRBD1. CDR3 size: 15 residues. Germline CDR1 reads GTSNPN; CDR2 reads SVGIG (reference sequence). V was pared by 3 bases and J by 6 bases, with 7 bases of the junction left unmatched. CDR3 in DNA: TGTGCCTGGAGCCCCCGGGACAGGGGTCCCGGGGAGCTGTTTTTT. As protein: CAWSPRDRGPGELFF.

The CDR3 DNA follows: TGCAGCGTCACAGGGGGCGAAGCCTACGAGCAGTACTTC. Translation: CSVTGGEAYEQYF. This rearrangement joins TRBV29-1 to TRBJ2-7, with 9 positions matching TRBD1. The CDR3 extends over 13 amino acids. Germline CDR1 SQVTM, CDR2 ANQGSEA. J gave up 2 bases and V 6 bases, and 5 bases lay outside the gene matches.

This chain joins TRBV7-9 and TRBJ2-3; D gene ambiguous. V was clipped by 1 base and J by 4 bases, with 3 bases between them. The CDR3 is made up of 12 amino acids. CDR1 and CDR2 from the germline V gene are SEHNR and FQNEAQ (reference sequence). The CDR3 region is CASSLGADTQYF. CDR3 in DNA: TGTGCCAGCAGCTTAGGAGCAGATACGCAGTATTTT.

The chain joins TRBV13 to TRBJ1-2; D perhaps matches TRBD1 (5 bases). The CDR3 loop spans 14 amino acids. V was trimmed by 1 base and J by 1 base, leaving 7 bases between them. Per the germline V gene, CDR1 is PRHDT and CDR2 is FYEKMQ (reference sequence). The CDR3 spells CASSLVGDNYGYTF. In DNA form, the CDR3 reads TGTGCCAGCAGCTTAGTAGGGGATAACTATGGCTACACCTTC.

The rearrangement joins TRBV11-3 to TRBJ2-3; tentatively, D is TRBD1 (5 bases). CDR1 and CDR2 from the germline V gene are SGHNT and YENEEA. The CDR3 runs 14 residues. V lost 8 bases to trimming and J lost 6 bases, with 18 bases between them. CDR3 sequence: CASDTGPSWDTQYF. The CDR3 DNA follows: TGTGCCAGCGATACAGGCCCTTCTTGGGATACGCAGTATTTT.

A few counts support this clone. The V and J genes are TRBV27 and TRBJ1-1; D is ambiguous. V was trimmed by 5 bases and J by 8 bases, leaving 15 bases between them. Germline CDR1 reads MNHEY; CDR2 reads SMNVEV (reference sequence). This CDR3 is built from 13 residues. The CDR3 DNA sequence: TGTGCCAGCAGTAGGTGGGCGCGAAGGGAAGCTTTCTTT. This gives the protein CASSRWARREAFF.